Described below is a single T cell receptor (beta chain) sequence and its context. No antigen is known for it. V lost 2 bases, J lost 1 base, and 5 bases lay in between. The V gene's germline CDR1 is SGHNT and CDR2 YENEEA. CDR3 length: 13 amino acids. Sequencing used immunoSEQ multiplex PCR; TCRdb keeps in-frame clones, though not all of them. The sample includes around 150,000 clones, 80% to 95% seen only once; the top ten take more than 0.9%. This record comes from a study of T cell responses to AZD1222 COVID-19 vaccine. General study points: Vaccination with two AZD1222 doses was followed by a rise in Spike-specific TCR breadth and depth. White British donors predominated, females outnumbered males, and clonal diversity was possibly underestimated.

The rearrangement uses TRBV11-3 and TRBJ1-1; D gene ambiguous. The sequencing used peripheral blood, collected 28 days after the second AZD1222 dose. The source of this sequence is an adult who received the AZD1222 COVID-19 vaccine. The CDR3 DNA follows: TGTGCCAGCAGCTTAACGGGGAACACTGAAGCTTTCTTT. Translating gives CASSLTGNTEAFF.